The clone carrying this T cell receptor beta chain was detected many times. TCRdb ran MiXCR on the reads and lists one entry per CDR3 protein. The sample consists of about 180,000 distinct CDR3 sequences, over 13% of them appearing once. The sample originates from a study of T cell repertoires in cytomegalovirus infection. V was pared by 6 bases and J by 7 bases, with 16 bases between. The CDR3 runs 13 residues. Sequenced sample: PBMCs. The sequence was obtained from a human donor in good health (CMV status not recorded). Some clones in this sample may be carry-over from other donors' samples. V gene TRBV12-3 or TRBV12-4 combines with J gene TRBJ2-7; possibly TRBD1 for D (5 bases). The CDR3 reads CASSLYRSSEQYF. The CDR3 bases are TGTGCCAGCAGCTTATACAGGTCCTCGGAGCAGTACTTC.